The source of this TCR beta chain is a study of control samples from healthy donors and cancer patients. Of note for this clone: Distinct nucleotide sequences in the sample also encode this CDR3.

Only in-frame clones appear in the TCRdb table, and some are missing; sequencing was by immunoSEQ multiplex PCR. The sample carries approximately 87,000 clones, roughly nine tenths recorded once. From germline, CDR1 is KGHSH and CDR2 LQKENI. V was shortened by 1 base and J by 4 bases, with 4 bases between the two germline ends. The CDR3 spans 13 residues. The sequence was obtained from a man aged 45 to 65 in good health. The J gene is TRBJ2-2, the V gene TRBV18; D is unclear. Sequences were obtained from blood. The CDR3: CASSPLSTGELFF. The CDR3 coding sequence is TGTGCCAGCTCACCACTTAGCACCGGGGAGCTGTTTTTT.